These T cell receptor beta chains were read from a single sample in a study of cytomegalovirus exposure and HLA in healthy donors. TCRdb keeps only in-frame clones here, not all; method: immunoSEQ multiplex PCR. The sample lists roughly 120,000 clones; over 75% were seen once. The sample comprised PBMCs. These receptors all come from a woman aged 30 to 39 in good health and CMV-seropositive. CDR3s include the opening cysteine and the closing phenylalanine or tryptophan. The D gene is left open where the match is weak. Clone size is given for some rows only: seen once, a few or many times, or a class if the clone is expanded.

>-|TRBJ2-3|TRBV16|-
TGTGCCAGCCGATCGGAGTCGGGAGTGATAGATACGCAGTATTTT
CASRSESGVIDTQYF
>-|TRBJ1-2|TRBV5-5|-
TGTGCCAGCAGCCCTGAAGCGTATCTGAATGGCTACACCTTC
CASSPEAYLNGYTF
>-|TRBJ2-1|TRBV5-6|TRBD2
TGTGCCAGCAGCTTGAGTGTAGACGGGAGGCACTACAATGAGCAGTTCTTC
CASSLSVDGRHYNEQFF
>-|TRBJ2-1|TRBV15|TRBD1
TGTGCCACCAGCAGAGATCAGGGGACAGCTTCCGATGAGCAGTTCTTC
CATSRDQGTASDEQFF
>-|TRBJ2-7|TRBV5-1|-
TGCGCCAGCAGCGGAGGCCACGAGCAGTACTTC
CASSGGHEQYF
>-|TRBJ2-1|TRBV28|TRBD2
TGTGCCAGCAGCTCAGGAGGGACTAGCGGGAGGGTCAATGAGCAGTTCTTC
CASSSGGTSGRVNEQFF
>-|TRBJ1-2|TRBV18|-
TGTGCCAGCTCACCAGGGCAGACAGATGGCTACACCTTC
CASSPGQTDGYTF
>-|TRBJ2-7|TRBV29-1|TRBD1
TGCAGCGCCCGGGACAGAGCCGAGCAGTACTTC
CSARDRAEQYF
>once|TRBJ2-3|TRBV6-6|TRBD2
TGTGCCAGCAGCGTCGGGCTAGCGGGGGGGCCCGATACGCAGTATTTT
CASSVGLAGGPDTQYF
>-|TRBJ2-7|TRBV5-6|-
TGTGCCAGCAGCTGGGGACACACCTACGAGCAGTACTTC
CASSWGHTYEQYF
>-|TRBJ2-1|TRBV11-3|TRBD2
TGTGCCAGCAGCTTAGGGACTAGCGGGATCTACAATGAGCAGTTCTTC
CASSLGTSGIYNEQFF
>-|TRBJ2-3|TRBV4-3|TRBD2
TGCGCCAGCAGCCAAGATCCGGTAGCGGGAGGGCCTAGCACAGATACGCAGTATTTT
CASSQDPVAGGPSTDTQYF
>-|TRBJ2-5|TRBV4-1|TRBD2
TGCGCCAGCAGCCAAGATCGGTCGACGGGAGGAGAAGAGACCCAGTACTTC
CASSQDRSTGGEETQYF
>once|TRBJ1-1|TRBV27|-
TGTGCCAGCAGTTCGACAGCCCGTATGAACACTGAAGCTTTCTTT
CASSSTARMNTEAFF
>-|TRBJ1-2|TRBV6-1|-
TGTGCGGCGCAGGGAGGTAATGGCTACACCTTC
CAAQGGNGYTF
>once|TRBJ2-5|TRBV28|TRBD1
TGTGCCAGCAGTTCCCGACAGGGGGCGGCCAAGACCCAGTACTTC
CASSSRQGAAKTQYF
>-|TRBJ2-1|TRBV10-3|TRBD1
TGTGCCATCGGACAGGGCGTCAACAATGAGCAGTTCTTC
CAIGQGVNNEQFF
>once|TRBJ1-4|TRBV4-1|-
TGCGCCAGCAGCCAAGGGGTCGGGGATGAAAAACTGTTTTTT
CASSQGVGDEKLFF
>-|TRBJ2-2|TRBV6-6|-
TGTGCCAGCAGTTACAGGGAACGGGGAGGGGAGCTGTTTTTT
CASSYRERGGELFF
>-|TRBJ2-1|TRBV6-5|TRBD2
TGTGCCAGCAGGGCTAGCGGGGGGGTATACAATGAGCAGTTCTTC
CASRASGGVYNEQFF
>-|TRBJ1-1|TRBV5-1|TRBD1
TGCGCCAGCAGCTTGATGGCAGGGGGCACTGAAGCTTTCTTT
CASSLMAGGTEAFF
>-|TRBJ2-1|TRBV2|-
TGTGCCAGCAGTGAATGGGCCAGGGTCTCTGAGCAGTTCTTC
CASSEWARVSEQFF
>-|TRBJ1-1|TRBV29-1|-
TGCAGCGTTGACAGGGGATTGACTGAAGCTTTCTTT
CSVDRGLTEAFF
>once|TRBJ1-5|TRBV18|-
TGTGCCAGCTCGATAATCCCGACAAGGCTGCATGGGGGGAATCAGCCCCAGCATTTT
CASSIIPTRLHGGNQPQHF
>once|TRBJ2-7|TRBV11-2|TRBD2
TGTGCCAGCAGCTTAGAAAGTGGTAGCGGGACGATCTACGAGCAGTACTTC
CASSLESGSGTIYEQYF
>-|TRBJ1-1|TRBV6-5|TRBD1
TGTGCCAGCAGCCCAGCAGGGGGCTTGAACACTGAAGCTTTCTTT
CASSPAGGLNTEAFF
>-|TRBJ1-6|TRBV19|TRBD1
TGTGCCAGTAGTGCCTGGGACAGCCAAGGCGATTCACCCCTCCACTTT
CASSAWDSQGDSPLHF
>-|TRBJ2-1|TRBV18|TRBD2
TGTGCCAGCTCACCTCGGGGGGGGAACAATGAGCAGTTCTTC
CASSPRGGNNEQFF
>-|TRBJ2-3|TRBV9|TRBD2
TGTGCCAGCAGCACGCTGTCCTATAGCGGGGAGAACACAGATACGCAGTATTTT
CASSTLSYSGENTDTQYF
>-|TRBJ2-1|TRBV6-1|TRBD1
TGTGCCAGCAGTCGACAGGGTTACAATGAGCAGTTCTTC
CASSRQGYNEQFF
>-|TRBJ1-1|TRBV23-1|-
TGCGGCCCACACGGTTGGGACCGGGGCGGGAAGAACACTGAAGCTTTCTTT
CGPHGWDRGGKNTEAFF
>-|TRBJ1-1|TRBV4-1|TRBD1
TGCGCCAGCAGCCGCCGGGACAGCGCTTTGAACACTGAAGCTTTCTTT
CASSRRDSALNTEAFF